This T cell receptor beta chain came from a study of cytomegalovirus exposure and HLA in healthy donors. This clone was recorded a few times. Its antigen remains unidentified. General study findings and limits: The study assumed roughly uniform donor sequencing depth for presence/absence analyses.

Germline CDR1 MNHNS, CDR2 SASEGT. The CDR3 totals 14 residues. Trimming took 10 bases from V and 4 from J; bases not matched to a gene: 10. The PCR employed 60 Vbeta primers together with 13 Jbeta primers. TCRdb's copy holds only in-frame clones and misses some; the assay was immunoSEQ multiplex PCR. The data hold about 150,000 clones, with almost 85% observed a single time. Sequenced input: PBMCs. The chain is built from TRBV6-1 and TRBJ2-1; TRBD1 matches 7 bases. This receptor was taken from a man aged 25-45 years in good health and CMV-seropositive. DNA for the CDR3: TGTGCCACCTCTGAGGGGGACAGTTACAATGAGCAGTTCTTC. It codes for CATSEGDSYNEQFF.